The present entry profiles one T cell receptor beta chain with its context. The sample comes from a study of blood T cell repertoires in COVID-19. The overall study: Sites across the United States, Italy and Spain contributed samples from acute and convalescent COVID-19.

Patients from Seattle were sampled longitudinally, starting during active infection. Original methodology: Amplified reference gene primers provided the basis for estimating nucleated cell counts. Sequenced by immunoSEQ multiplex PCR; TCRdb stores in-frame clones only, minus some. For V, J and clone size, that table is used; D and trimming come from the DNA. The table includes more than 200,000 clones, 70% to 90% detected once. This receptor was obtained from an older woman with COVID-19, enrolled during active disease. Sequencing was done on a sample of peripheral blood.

CDR3 in amino acids: CASSHNLPGTGVAGGYTF. CDR3 bases: TGCGCCAGCAGCCATAACCTCCCGGGGACAGGGGTTGCTGGTGGCTACACCTTC. The genes are TRBV4-1 and TRBJ1-2; TRBD1 matches at 10 bases. V was clipped by 3 bases and J by 7 bases; unmatched bases: 17. Germline V lookup: CDR1 MGHRA, CDR2 YSYEKL. This CDR3 is built from 18 residues.